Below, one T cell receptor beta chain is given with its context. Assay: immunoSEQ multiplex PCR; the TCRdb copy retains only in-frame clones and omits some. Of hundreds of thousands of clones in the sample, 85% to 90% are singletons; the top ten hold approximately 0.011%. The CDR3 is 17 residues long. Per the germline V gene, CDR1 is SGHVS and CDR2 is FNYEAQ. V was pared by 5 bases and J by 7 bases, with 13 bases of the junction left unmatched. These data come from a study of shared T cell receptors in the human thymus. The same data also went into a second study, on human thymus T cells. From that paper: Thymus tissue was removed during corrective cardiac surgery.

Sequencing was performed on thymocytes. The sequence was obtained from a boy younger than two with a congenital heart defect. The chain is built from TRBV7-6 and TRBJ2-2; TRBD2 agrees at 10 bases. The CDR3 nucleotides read TGTGCCAGCAGCCATTTTAGCGGGAGGCCTCGGGGCGGGGAGCTGTTTTTT. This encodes CASSHFSGRPRGGELFF.